What follows describes a single TCR beta chain. As originally analysed: Reference gene primer amplification gave nucleated cell count estimates. The repertoire was sequenced with immunoSEQ multiplex PCR; TCRdb's copy has only in-frame clones and lacks some. V, J and clone size were drawn from that table, and D and trimming were deduced from the DNA. The table lists 200,000 to 250,000 clones, around 86% of them singletons. The entry originates in a study of blood T cell repertoires in COVID-19. On the study more broadly: Collection of acute and convalescent COVID-19 samples took place in the United States, Italy and Spain. The cDNA or gDNA used as material had been derived from T cells, B-cell-depleted T cells, or PBMCs.

Germline CDR1 and CDR2: SGHTA and FQGTGA. The V segment lost 6 bases and the J segment 6 bases; nucleotides outside the gene matches: 18. This CDR3 spans 18 amino acids. The chain couples TRBV7-3 to TRBJ1-5; 9 nucleotides match TRBD1. This receptor was taken from a man aged 50-59 years with acute or convalescent COVID-19. The sample taken for sequencing was peripheral blood. Here the CDR3 reads CASRAGTGFVGLFQPQHF. The CDR3 DNA reads TGTGCCAGCAGGGCCGGGACAGGGTTTGTCGGGTTGTTTCAGCCCCAGCATTTT.